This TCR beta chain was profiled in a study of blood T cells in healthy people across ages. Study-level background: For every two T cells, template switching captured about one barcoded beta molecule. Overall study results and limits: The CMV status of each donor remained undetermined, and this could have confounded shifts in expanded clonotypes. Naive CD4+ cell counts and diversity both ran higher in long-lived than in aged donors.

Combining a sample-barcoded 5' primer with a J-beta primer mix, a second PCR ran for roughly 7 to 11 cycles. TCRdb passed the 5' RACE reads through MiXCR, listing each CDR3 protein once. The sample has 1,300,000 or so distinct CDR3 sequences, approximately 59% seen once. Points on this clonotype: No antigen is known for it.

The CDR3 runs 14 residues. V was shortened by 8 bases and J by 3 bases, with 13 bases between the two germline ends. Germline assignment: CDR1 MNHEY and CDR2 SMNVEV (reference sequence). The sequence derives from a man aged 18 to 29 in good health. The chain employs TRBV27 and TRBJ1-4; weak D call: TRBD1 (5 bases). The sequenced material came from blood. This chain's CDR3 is CASAPGTANEKLFF. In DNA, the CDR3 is TGTGCCAGCGCCCCAGGGACGGCTAATGAAAAACTGTTTTTT.